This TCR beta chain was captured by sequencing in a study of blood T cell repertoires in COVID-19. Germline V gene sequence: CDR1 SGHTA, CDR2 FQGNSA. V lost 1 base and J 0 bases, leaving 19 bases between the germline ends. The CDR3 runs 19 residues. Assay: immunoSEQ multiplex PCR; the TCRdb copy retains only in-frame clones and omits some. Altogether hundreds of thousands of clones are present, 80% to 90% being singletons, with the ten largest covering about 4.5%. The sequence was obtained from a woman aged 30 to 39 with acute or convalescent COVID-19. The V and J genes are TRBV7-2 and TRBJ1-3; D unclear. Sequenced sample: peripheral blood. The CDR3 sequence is CASSLDLAYRDYSGNTIYF. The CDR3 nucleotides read TGTGCCAGCAGCTTAGACCTAGCTTACAGAGACTACTCTGGAAACACCATATATTTT.